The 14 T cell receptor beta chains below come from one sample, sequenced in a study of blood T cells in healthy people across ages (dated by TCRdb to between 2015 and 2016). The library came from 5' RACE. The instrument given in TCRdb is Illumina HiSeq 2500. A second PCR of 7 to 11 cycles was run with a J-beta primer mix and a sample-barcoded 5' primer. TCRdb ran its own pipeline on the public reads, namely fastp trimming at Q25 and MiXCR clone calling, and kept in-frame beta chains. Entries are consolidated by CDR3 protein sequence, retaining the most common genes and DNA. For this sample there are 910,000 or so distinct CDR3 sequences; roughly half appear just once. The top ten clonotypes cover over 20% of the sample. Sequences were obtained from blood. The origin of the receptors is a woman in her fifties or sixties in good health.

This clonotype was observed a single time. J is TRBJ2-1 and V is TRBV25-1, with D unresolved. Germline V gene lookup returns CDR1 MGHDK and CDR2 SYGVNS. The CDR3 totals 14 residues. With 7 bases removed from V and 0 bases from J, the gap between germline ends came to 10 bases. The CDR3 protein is CASTPHSSYNEQFF. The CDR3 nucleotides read TGTGCCAGCACTCCGCACAGCTCCTACAATGAGCAGTTCTTC.

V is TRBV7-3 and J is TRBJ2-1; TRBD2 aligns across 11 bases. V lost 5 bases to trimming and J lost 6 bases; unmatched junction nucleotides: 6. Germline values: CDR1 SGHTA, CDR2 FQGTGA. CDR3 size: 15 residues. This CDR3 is CASSPLAGVVNEQFF. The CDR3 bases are TGTGCCAGCAGCCCACTAGCGGGAGTAGTCAATGAGCAGTTCTTC.

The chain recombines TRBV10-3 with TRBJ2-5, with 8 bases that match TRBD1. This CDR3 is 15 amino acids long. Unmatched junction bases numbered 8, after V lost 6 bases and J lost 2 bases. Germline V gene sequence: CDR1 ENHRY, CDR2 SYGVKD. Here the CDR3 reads CAIRAGTGRQETQYF. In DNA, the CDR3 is TGTGCCATCAGGGCCGGGACAGGCCGTCAAGAGACCCAGTACTTC.

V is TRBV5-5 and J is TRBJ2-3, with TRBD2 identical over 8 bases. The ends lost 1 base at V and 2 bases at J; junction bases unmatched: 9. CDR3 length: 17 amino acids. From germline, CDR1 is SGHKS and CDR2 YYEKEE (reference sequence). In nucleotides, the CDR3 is TGTGCCAGCAGCTTGAATTGGGCGGGAGGAGTCACAGATACGCAGTATTTT. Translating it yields CASSLNWAGGVTDTQYF.

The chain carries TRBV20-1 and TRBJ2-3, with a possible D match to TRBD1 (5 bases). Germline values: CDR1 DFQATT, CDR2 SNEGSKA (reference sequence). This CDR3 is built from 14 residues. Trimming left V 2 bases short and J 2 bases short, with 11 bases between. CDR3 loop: CSARSTAITDTQYF. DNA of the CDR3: TGCAGTGCTAGATCGACAGCGATCACAGATACGCAGTATTTT.

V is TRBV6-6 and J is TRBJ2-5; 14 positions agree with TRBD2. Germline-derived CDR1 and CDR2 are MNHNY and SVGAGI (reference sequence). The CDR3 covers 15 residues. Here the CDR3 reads CVAGTSGSRKETQYF. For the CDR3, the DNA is TGTGTCGCCGGGACTAGCGGGAGTCGGAAAGAGACCCAGTACTTC.

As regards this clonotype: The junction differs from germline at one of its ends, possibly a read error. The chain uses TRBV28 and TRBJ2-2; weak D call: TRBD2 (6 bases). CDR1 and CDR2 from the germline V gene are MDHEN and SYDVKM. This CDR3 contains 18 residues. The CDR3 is CASSYNVGLNLNTGGLFF. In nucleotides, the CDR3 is TGTGCCAGCTCCTACAATGTGGGACTGAACTTGAACACCGGGGGGCTGTTTTTT.

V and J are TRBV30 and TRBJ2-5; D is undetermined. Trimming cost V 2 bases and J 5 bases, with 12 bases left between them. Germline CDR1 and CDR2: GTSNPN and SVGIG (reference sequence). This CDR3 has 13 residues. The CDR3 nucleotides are TGTGCCTGGAGTTCCAGACACGGGGAGACCCAGTACTTC. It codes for CAWSSRHGETQYF.

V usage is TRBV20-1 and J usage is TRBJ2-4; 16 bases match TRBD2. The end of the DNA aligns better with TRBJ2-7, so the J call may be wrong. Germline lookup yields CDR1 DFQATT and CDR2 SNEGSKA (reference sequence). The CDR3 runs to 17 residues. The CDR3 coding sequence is TGCAGTGCTAGAGATCCAGGGACTAGCGGGAGGGTCTACGAGCAGTACTTC. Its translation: CSARDPGTSGRVYEQYF.

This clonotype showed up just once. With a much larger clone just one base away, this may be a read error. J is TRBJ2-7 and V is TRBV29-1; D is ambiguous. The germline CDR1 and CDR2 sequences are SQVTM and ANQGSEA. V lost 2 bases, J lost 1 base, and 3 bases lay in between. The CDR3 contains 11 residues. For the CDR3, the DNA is TGCAGCGTTGAACAGTCCTACGAGCAGTACTTC. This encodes CSVEQSYEQYF.

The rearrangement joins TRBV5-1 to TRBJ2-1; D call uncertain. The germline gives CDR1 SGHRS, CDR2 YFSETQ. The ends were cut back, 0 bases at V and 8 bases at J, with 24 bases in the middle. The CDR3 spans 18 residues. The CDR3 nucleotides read TGCGCCAGCAGCTTGGGGGCCAGTGGAGTGTACACCACCCATGAGCAGTTCTTC. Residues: CASSLGASGVYTTHEQFF.

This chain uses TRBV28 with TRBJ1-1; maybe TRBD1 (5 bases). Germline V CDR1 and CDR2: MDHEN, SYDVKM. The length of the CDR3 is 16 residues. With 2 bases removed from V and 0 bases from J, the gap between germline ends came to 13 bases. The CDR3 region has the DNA TGTGCCAGCAGTTTACGCCTTGGGACGGTGAACACTGAAGCTTTCTTT. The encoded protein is CASSLRLGTVNTEAFF.

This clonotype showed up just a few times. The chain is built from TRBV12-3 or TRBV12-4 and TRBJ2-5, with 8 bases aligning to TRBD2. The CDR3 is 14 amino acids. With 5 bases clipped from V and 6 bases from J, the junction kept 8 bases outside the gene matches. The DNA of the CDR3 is TGTGCCAGCAGTCCCCACGGGACTAGGCAGACCCAGTACTTC. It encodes CASSPHGTRQTQYF.

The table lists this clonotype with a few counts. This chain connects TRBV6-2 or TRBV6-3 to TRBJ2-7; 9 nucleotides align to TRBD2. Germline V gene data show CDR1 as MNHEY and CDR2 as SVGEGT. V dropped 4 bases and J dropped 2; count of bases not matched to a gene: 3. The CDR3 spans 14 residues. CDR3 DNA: TGTGCCAGCAGTTCTAGCGGGGCTCCCTACGAGCAGTACTTC. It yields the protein CASSSSGAPYEQYF.